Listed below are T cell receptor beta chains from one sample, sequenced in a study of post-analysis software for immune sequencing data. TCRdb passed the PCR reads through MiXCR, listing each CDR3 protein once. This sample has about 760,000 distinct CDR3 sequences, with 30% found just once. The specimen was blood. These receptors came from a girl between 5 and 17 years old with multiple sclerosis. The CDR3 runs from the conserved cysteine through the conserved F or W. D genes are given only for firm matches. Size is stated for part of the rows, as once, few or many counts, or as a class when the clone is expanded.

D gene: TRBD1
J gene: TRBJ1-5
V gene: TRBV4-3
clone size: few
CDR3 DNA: TGCGCCAGCAGCCAATTTACAGGGGGCGGGCAGCCCCAGCATTTT
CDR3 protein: CASSQFTGGGQPQHF

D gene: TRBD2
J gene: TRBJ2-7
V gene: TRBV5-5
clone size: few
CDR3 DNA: TGTGCCAGCTCCCGGGATAGCGGGGGCTCCTACGAGCAGTACTTC
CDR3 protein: CASSRDSGGSYEQYF

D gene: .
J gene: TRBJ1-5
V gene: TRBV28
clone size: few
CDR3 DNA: TGTGCCAGCAGTTCGGGGTCGTTCGAGACCCAGCATTTT
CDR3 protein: CASSSGSFETQHF

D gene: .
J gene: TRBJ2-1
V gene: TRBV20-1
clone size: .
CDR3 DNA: TGCAGTGCCCTTGGGACGGCCGATGAGCAGTTCTTC
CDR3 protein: CSALGTADEQFF

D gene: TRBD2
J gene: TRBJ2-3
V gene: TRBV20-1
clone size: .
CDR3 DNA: TGCAGTCTGGCCATAACGGGGGGGGTAGATACGCAGTATTTT
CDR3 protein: CSLAITGGVDTQYF

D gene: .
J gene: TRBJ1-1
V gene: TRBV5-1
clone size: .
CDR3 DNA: TGCGCCAGCAGCTTGGGCCTCACTGAAGCTTTCTTT
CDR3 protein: CASSLGLTEAFF

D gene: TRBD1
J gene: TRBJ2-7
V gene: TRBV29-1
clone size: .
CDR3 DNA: TGCAGCGTTGCCGGACAGGGGAAGATCCCCTACGAGCAGTACTTC
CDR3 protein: CSVAGQGKIPYEQYF

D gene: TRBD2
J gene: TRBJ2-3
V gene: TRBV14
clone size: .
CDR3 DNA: TGTGCCAGCAGCCAAGGTCCGGGAGGGCCTACAGATACGCAGTATTTT
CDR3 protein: CASSQGPGGPTDTQYF

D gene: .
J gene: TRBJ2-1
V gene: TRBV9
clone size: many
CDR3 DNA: TGTGCCAGCAGCGTAGACGGTAGCAGGGACAATGAGCAGTTCTTC
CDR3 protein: CASSVDGSRDNEQFF

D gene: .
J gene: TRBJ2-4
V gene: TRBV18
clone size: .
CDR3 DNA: TGTGCCAGCTCTCCGAGGGGAAACAGTGAAAAAAACATTCAGTACTTC
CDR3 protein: CASSPRGNSEKNIQYF

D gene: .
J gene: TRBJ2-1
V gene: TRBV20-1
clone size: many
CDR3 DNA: TGCAGTGCTAGCGACCCGGGAGTGGGCAATGAGCAGTTCTTC
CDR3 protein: CSASDPGVGNEQFF

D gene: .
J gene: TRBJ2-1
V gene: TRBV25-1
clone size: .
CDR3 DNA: TGTGCCAGCAGTGAAGGATTCAGGAAGGTCAATGAGCAGTTCTTC
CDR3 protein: CASSEGFRKVNEQFF

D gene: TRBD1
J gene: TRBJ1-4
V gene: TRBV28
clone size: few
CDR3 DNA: TGTGCCAGCAGTAAAGGACAGGGACGAGAAAAACTGTTTTTT
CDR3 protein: CASSKGQGREKLFF

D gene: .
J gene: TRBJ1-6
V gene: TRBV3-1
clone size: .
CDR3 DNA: TGTGCCAGCAGCCATGGACAGATCTATAATTCACCCCTCCACTTT
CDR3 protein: CASSHGQIYNSPLHF

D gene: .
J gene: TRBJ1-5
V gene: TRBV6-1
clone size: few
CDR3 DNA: TGTGCCAGCAGTGAAAGGGGGAATCAGCCCCAGCATTTT
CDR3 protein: CASSERGNQPQHF

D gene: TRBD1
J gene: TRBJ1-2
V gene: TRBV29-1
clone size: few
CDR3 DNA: TGCAGCGTTGAGACAGGGGATGTTCACACCTTC
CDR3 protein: CSVETGDVHTF

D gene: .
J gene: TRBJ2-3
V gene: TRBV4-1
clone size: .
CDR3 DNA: TGCGCCAGCAGCCAAGTGGGCCTAACAACAGATACGCAGTATTTT
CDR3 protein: CASSQVGLTTDTQYF

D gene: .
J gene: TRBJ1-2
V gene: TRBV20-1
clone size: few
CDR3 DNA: TGCAGTGCTAGAGATGACGGGCCAGGCTGGGTCTATGGCTACACCTTC
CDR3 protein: CSARDDGPGWVYGYTF

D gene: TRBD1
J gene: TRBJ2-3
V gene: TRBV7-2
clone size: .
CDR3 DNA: TGTGCCAGCAGCTTAGGGGGGAGTGGACAGGGGGGCATCCATACGCAGTATTTT
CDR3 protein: CASSLGGSGQGGIHTQYF

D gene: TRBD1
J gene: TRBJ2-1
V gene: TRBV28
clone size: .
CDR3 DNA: TGTGCCATTCAAGCCGCGGGACAGGGGGCGCGGGGTGAGCAGTTCTTC
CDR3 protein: CAIQAAGQGARGEQFF

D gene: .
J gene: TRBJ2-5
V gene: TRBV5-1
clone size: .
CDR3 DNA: TGCGCCAGCACAAGATCAGGAGAGACCCAGTACTTC
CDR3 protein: CASTRSGETQYF

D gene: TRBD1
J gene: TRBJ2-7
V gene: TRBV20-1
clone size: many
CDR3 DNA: TGCAGTGCTACGGGACAGACCTACGAGCAGTACTTC
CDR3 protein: CSATGQTYEQYF

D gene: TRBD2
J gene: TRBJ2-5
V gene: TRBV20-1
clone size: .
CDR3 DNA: TGCAGTGCTGCCCCGGGACTAGCGGGAGCAGAGACCCAGTACTTC
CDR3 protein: CSAAPGLAGAETQYF

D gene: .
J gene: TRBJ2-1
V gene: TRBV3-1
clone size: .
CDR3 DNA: TGTGCCAGCAGCCGGCGGGTCGAGGGCGATGAACAGTTCTTC
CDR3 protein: CASSRRVEGDEQFF

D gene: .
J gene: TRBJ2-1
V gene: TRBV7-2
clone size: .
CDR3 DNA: TGTGCCAGCAGCTCGTCCGGGGCGTGGGGCGGGTCTTCCGAGCAGTTCTTC
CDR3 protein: CASSSSGAWGGSSEQFF

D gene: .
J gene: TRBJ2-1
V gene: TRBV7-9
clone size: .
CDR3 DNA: TGTGCCAGCAGCCGGGGCGGTAGTGAGCAGTTCTTC
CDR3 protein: CASSRGGSEQFF

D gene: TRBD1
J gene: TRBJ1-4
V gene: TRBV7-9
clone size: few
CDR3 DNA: TGTGCCAGCAGCTTAGCGACAGGGATATTCGAAAAACTGTTTTTT
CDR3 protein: CASSLATGIFEKLFF

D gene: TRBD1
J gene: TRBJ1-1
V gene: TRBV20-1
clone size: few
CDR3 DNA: TGCAGTGCCCGCCCGGGACAGGTGAACACTGAAGCTTTCTTT
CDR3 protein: CSARPGQVNTEAFF

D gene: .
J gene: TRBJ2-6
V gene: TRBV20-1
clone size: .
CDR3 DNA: TGCAGTGCTCGGGTGGCTGGGGCCAACGTCCTGACTTTC
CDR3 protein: CSARVAGANVLTF

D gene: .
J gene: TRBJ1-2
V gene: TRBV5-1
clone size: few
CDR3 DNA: TGCGCCAGCAGCACCTTGGGGAGTGCTAACTATGGCTACACCTTC
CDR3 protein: CASSTLGSANYGYTF

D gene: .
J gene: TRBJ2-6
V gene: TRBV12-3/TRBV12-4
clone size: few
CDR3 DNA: TGTGCCAGCAGGACCAGGGGAACTGGGGCCAACGTCCTGACTTTC
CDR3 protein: CASRTRGTGANVLTF

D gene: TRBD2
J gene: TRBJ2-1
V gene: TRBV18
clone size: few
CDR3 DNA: TGTGCCAGCTCACCCTCCGGGCGGGGGGGCCACGATGAGCAGTTCTTC
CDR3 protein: CASSPSGRGGHDEQFF

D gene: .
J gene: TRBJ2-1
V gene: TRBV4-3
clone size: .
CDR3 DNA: TGCGCCAGCAGCCAAGATTCATCTGGCGAGCAGTTCTTC
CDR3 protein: CASSQDSSGEQFF

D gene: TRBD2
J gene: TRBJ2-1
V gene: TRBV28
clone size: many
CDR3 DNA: TGTGCCAGCAGATCGGGGGGTAACTACAATGAGCAGTTCTTC
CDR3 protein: CASRSGGNYNEQFF

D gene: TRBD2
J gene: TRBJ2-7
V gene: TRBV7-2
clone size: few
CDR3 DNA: TGTGCCAGCAGCTTACTCGTCCCTAGCGGGAACCACGAGCAGTACTTC
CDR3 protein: CASSLLVPSGNHEQYF

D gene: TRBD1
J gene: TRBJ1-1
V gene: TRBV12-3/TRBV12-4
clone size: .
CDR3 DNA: TGTGCCAGCAGTGCACAGGGGGCGGGTGCTTTCTTT
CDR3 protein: CASSAQGAGAFF

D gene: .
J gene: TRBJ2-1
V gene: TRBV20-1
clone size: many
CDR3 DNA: TGCAGTGCTACGGCAGGTGGGGTTCCTGAGCAGTTCTTC
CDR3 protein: CSATAGGVPEQFF

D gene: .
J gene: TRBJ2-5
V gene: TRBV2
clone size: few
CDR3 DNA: TGTGCCAGTGGTGGGGTTACAGACCAAGAGACCCAGTACTTC
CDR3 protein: CASGGVTDQETQYF

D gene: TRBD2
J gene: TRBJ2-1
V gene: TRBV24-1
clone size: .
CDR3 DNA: TGTGTCACCAGTGACCCGGGACTAGGGACCTACAATGAGCAGTTCTTC
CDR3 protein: CVTSDPGLGTYNEQFF

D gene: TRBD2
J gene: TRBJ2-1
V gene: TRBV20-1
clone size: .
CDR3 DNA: TGCAGTGCCGACCGACTAGCGGCCAATGAGCAGTTCTTC
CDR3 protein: CSADRLAANEQFF

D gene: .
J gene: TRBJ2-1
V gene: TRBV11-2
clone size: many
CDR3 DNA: TGTGCCAGCAGCTCCCGGACAGTTGGAGAGCAGTTCTTC
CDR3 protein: CASSSRTVGEQFF

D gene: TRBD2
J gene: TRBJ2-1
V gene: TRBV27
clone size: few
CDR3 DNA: TGTGCCAGCAGCTCCGGGACTAGCGGGAGTGATGAGCAGTTCTTC
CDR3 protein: CASSSGTSGSDEQFF

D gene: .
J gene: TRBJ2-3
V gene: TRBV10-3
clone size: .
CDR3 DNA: TGTGCCATCAGTGACTTAAAGGGGGGGAGCACAGATACGCAGTATTTT
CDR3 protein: CAISDLKGGSTDTQYF

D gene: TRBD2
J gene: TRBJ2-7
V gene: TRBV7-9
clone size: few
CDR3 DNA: TGTGCCAGCAGCTCCCACGGGGAGAAACTAGCGGATACCTACGAGCAGTACTTC
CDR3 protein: CASSSHGEKLADTYEQYF

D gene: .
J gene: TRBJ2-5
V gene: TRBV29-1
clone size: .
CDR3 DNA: TGCAGCGGACGGAGGGGCACACAAGAGACCCAGTACTTC
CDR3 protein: CSGRRGTQETQYF

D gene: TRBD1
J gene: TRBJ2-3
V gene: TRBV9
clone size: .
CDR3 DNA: TGTGCCAGCAGCGTAGATGGGACAGCCTCCACAGATACGCAGTATTTT
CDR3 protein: CASSVDGTASTDTQYF

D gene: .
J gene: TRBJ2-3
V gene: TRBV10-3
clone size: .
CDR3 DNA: TGTGCCATAAGGGACGGTCTCACAGATACGCAGTATTTT
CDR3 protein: CAIRDGLTDTQYF

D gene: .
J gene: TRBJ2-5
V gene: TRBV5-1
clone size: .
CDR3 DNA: TGCGCCAGCAGCTTCGACCCGGCAGAGACCCGGTACTTC
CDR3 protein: CASSFDPAETRYF